The TCR beta chain under discussion was sequenced for a study of CXCR3-negative and CXCR3-positive naive CD8 T cells. In the study overall: Collectively, the libraries yielded about 135 million TRB reads in total, at about 1.5 +/- 0.3 million per library.

Concerning this clonotype: No antigen is known for it.

General study points: Naive cells that were CXCR3-positive had more hydrophobic TRB CDR3s (compared with CXCR3-negative naive cells). The TRBV-TRBJ usage of naive CXCR3-negative and CXCR3-positive cells was similar, but that of memory cells differed. Memory CD8+ cells showed much lower diversity, while both naive subsets displayed comparably high diversity.

The CDR3 runs to 15 residues. CDR1 is DFQATT and CDR2 is SNEGSKA in the germline V gene (reference sequence). UMI-labeled 5' RACE TRB cDNA libraries were prepared from the cells. TCRdb reanalyzed the 5' RACE reads and collapses them to one entry per CDR3 protein, without DNA. This sample lists tens of thousands of distinct CDR3 sequences; its ten largest clones have around 0.53%. A CD45RO-CCR7+CD27+CD95- profile was what naive CD8+ T cells displayed. The chain joins TRBV20-1 to TRBJ1-5. This TCR was recovered from a human donor in good health. Some clones in this sample may be carry-over from other donors' samples. Input material: naive CXCR3+ CD8+ T cells from blood. Subset specified: CD45RO-CCR7+CD27+CD95- naive CD8+ T cells expressing CXCR3 (TNR3+). This CDR3 is CSARDLGQSNQPQHF.